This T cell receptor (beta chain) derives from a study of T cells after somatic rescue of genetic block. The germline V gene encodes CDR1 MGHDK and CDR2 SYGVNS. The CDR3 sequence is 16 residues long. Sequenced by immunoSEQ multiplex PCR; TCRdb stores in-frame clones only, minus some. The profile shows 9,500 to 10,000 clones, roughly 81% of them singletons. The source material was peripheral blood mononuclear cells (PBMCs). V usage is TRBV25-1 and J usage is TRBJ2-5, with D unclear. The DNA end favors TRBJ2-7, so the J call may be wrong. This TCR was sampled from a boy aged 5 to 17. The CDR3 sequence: CASREVRGDPFYEQYF. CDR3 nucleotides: TGTGCCAGCAGGGAAGTCCGCGGAGATCCATTTTACGAGCAGTACTTC.